This T cell receptor beta chain was documented in a study of OX40 agonist ivuxolimab in advanced cancers. Study in general: Hepatocellular carcinoma, melanoma, renal cell or head and neck cancer was diagnosed in the dose-escalation patients. Enrollees could have had prior anti-PD-1, anti-PD-L1 or anti-CTLA-4 therapy, which roughly 40% had received.

General study results and limits: Low clonal expansion, among the lowest seen, marked partial responders at 0.1-3.0 mg/kg.

Between the trimmed V and J ends, which lost 7 bases and 8 bases, there was a span of 20 bases. CDR1 MNHEY and CDR2 SMNVEV come from the germline V gene (reference sequence). The CDR3 has 14 residues. Libraries were prepared by immunoSEQ multiplex PCR; TCRdb keeps only in-frame clonotypes and omits some of them. The sample yields 60,000 or so clones, around 88% seen once. To note about this clone: Antigen: not known.

This clonotype originated in an adult with an advanced solid tumor such as melanoma, head and neck, liver or kidney cancer. The chain employs TRBV27 and TRBJ1-2, with D possibly TRBD1 on 5 matching bases. Sequenced here: CD4+ or CD8+ T cells sorted from blood, sampled in a trial of the OX40 agonist ivuxolimab. In DNA form, the CDR3 reads TGTGCCAGCAAGCCCTCGGACACCAAGGGGGGCTACACCTTC. Protein: CASKPSDTKGGYTF.